The 3 T cell receptor beta chains below all came from one sample that was sequenced in a study of T cell repertoires in cytomegalovirus infection. Each CDR3 protein is one row after TCRdb ran MiXCR on the reads. The table lists fewer than 950,000 distinct CDR3 sequences, over 25% of them singletons. These receptors' antigens are unknown. The sequencing used cultured CD8+ T cells from PBMCs, collected from culture after CMV antigen stimulation. Source of these receptors: a human donor in good health (CMV status not recorded). Some clones in this sample may be carry-over from other donors' samples.

This clonotype has more than one count but fewer than ten. V usage is TRBV27 and J usage is TRBJ2-1; 8 bases line up with TRBD1. Germline V gene sequence: CDR1 MNHEY, CDR2 SMNVEV (reference sequence). The V and J ends lost 3 bases and 6 bases, in that order; junction bases with no gene match: 7. CDR3 size: 15 residues. The CDR3 DNA follows: TGTGCCAGCAGTTTCTTAGGACAGGGACTCAATGAGCAGTTCTTC. Encoded protein: CASSFLGQGLNEQFF.

The chain recombines TRBV19 with TRBJ2-1, with TRBD1 identical over 7 bases. V lost 7 bases and J lost 2; bases outside the gene matches: 8. CDR1 is LNHDA, CDR2 SQIVND, per germline (reference sequence). This CDR3 comprises 15 residues. CDR3: CASTFNRGPYNEQFF. In DNA, the CDR3 is TGTGCCAGTACTTTTAACAGGGGTCCCTACAATGAGCAGTTCTTC.

This chain links TRBV28 with TRBJ2-1, with 7 bases aligning to TRBD1. The CDR3 contains 16 residues. With 3 bases clipped from V and 2 bases from J, the junction kept 7 bases outside the gene matches. Germline V gives CDR1 MDHEN, CDR2 SYDVKM. This CDR3 reads CASSFPTDRAYNEQFF. DNA for the CDR3: TGTGCCAGCAGTTTCCCCACTGACAGGGCCTACAATGAGCAGTTCTTC.